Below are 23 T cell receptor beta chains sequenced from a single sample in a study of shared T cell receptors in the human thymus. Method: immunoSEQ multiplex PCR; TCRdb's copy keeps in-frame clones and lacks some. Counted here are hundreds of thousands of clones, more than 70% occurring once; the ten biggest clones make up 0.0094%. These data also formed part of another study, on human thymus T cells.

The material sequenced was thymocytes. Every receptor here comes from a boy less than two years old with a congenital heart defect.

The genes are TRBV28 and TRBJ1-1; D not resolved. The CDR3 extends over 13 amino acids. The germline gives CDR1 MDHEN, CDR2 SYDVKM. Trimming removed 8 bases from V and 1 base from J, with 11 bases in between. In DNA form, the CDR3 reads TGTGCCAGCGCTCGACGGGAGAACACTGAAGCTTTCTTT. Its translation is CASARRENTEAFF.

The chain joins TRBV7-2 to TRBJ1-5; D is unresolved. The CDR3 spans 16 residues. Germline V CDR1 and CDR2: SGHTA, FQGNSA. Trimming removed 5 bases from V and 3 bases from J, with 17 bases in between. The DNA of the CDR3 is TGTGCCAGCAGCCCTGTCGAGGGTCCCCTCAATCAGCCCCAGCATTTT. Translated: CASSPVEGPLNQPQHF.

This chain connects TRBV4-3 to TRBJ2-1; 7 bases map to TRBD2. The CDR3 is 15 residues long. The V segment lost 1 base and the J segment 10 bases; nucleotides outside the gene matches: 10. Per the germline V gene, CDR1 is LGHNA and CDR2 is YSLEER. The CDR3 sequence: CASSQARTRTEEQFF. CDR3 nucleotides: TGCGCCAGCAGCCAAGCAAGGACTAGGACGGAAGAGCAGTTCTTC.

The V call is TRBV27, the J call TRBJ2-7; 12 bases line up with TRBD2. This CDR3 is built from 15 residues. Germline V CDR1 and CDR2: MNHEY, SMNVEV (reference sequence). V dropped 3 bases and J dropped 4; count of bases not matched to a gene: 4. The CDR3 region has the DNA TGTGCCAGCAGTTTTCACACTAGCGGGGGGTACGAGCAGTACTTC. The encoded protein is CASSFHTSGGYEQYF.

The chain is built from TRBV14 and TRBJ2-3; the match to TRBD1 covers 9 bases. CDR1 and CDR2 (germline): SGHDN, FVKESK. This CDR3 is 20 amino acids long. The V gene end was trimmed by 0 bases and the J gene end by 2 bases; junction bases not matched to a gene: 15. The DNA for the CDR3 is TGTGCCAGCAGCCAAGATAAGCGGGACAGGGCGTGGGCCACCACAGATACGCAGTATTTT. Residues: CASSQDKRDRAWATTDTQYF. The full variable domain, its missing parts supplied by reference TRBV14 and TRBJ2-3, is EAGVTQFPSHSVIEKGQTVTLRCDPISGHDNLYWYRRVMGKEIKFLLHFVKESKQDESGMPNNRFLAERTGGTYSTLKVQPAELEDSGVYFCASSQDKRDRAWATTDTQYFGPGTRLTVL.

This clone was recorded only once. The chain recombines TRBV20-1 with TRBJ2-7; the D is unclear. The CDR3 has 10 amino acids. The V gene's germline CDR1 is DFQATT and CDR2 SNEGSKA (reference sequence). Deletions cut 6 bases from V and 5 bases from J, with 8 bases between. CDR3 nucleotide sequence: TGCAGTGCCACCCGGGACGAGCAGTACTTC. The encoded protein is CSATRDEQYF.

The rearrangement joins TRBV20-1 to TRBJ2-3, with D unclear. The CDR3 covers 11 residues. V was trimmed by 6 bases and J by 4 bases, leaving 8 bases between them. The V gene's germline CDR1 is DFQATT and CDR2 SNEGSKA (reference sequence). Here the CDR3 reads CSATTADTQYF. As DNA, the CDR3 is TGCAGTGCCACGACTGCAGATACGCAGTATTTT.

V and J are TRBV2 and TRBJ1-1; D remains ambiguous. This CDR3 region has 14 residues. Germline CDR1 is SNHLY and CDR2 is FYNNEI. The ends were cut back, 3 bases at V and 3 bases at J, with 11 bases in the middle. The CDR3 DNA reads TGTGCCAGCAGTGACGAGGAGTGGCACACTGAAGCTTTCTTT. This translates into CASSDEEWHTEAFF.

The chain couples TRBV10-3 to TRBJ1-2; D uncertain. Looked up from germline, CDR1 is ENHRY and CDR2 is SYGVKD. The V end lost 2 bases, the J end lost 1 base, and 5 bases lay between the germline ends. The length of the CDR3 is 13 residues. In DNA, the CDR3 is TGTGCCATCAGTGAGGCAGTTAACTATGGCTACACCTTC. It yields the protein CAISEAVNYGYTF.

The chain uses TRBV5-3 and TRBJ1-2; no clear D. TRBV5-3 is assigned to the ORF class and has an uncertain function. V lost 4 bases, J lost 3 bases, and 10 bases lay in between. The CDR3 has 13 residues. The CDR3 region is CARSIDTDYGYTF. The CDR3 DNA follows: TGTGCCAGAAGCATCGACACCGACTATGGCTACACCTTC.

The CDR3 nucleotides read TGTGCCAGCAGCTCACGGACAGGGATTATTGAAAAACTGTTTTTT. Amino acids: CASSSRTGIIEKLFF. The rearrangement joins TRBV7-8 to TRBJ1-4; 8 bases map to TRBD1. Trimming at V came to 4 bases and at J to 7 bases, leaving 8 bases not matched to a gene. The CDR3 is 15 residues long. CDR1 and CDR2 from the germline V gene are SGHVS and FQNEAQ.

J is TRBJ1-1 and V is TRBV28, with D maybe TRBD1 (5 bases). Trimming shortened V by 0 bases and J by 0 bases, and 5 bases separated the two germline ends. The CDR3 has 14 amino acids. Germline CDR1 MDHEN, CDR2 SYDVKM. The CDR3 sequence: CASSLCRVNTEAFF. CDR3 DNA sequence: TGTGCCAGCAGTTTATGCAGGGTGAACACTGAAGCTTTCTTT. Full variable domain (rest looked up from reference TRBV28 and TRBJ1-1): DVKVTQSSRYLVKRTGEKVFLECVQDMDHENMFWYRQDPGLGLRLIYFSYDVKMKEKGDIPEGYSVSREKKERFSLILESASTNQTSMYLCASSLCRVNTEAFFGQGTRLTVV.

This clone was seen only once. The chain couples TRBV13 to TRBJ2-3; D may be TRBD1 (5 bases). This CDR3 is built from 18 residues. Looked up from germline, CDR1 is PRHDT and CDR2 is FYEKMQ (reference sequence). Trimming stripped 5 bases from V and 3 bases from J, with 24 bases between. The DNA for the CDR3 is TGTGCCAGCAGCCTAGAGCGCAGGGATGGGATAATTACAGATACGCAGTATTTT. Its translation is CASSLERRDGIITDTQYF.

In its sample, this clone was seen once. The CDR3 nucleotides are TGTGCCAGCAGCCAAAGAGGGCGACCGTCCTACGAGCAGTACTTC. Translated, it gives CASSQRGRPSYEQYF. The J gene is TRBJ2-7, the V gene TRBV14; tentatively, D is TRBD2 (5 bases). The germline V gene encodes CDR1 SGHDN and CDR2 FVKESK. The CDR3 sequence is 15 residues long. With 2 bases removed from V and 1 base from J, the gap between germline ends came to 12 bases.

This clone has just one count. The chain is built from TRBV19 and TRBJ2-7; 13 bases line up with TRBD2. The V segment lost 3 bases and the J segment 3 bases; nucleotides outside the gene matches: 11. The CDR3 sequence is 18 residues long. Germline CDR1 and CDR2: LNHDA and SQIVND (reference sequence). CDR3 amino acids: CASSMRGLAGIGDYEQYF. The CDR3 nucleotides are TGTGCCAGTAGTATGAGGGGACTAGCGGGAATTGGAGACTACGAGCAGTACTTC.

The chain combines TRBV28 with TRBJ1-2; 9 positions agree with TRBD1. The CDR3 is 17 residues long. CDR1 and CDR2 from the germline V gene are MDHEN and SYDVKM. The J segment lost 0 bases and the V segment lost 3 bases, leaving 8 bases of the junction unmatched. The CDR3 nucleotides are TGTGCCAGCAGTTTTAGACAGGGGGGTAGGGCTAACTATGGCTACACCTTC. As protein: CASSFRQGGRANYGYTF.

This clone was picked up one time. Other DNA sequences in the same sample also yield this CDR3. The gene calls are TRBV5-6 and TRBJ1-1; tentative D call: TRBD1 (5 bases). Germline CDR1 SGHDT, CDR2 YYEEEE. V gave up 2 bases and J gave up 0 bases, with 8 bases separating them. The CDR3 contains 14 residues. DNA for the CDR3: TGTGCCAGCAGCTTAGGACATATGAACACTGAAGCTTTCTTT. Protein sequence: CASSLGHMNTEAFF. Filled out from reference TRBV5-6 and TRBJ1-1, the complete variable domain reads DAGVTQSPTHLIKTRGQQVTLRCSPKSGHDTVSWYQQALGQGPQFIFQYYEEEERQRGNFPDRFSGHQFPNYSSELNVNALLLGDSALYLCASSLGHMNTEAFFGQGTRLTVV.

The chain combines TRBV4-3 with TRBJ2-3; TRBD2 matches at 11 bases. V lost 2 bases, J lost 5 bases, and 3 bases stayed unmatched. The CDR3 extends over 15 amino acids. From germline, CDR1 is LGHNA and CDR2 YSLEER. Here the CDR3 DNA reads TGCGCCAGCAGCCAATCTACTAGCGGGAGAGATACGCAGTATTTT. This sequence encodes CASSQSTSGRDTQYF.

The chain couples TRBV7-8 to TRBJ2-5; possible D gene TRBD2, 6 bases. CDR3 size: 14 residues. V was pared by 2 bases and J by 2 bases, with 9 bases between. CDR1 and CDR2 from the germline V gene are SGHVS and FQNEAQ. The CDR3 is CASSLSEGQETQYF. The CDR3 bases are TGTGCCAGCAGCTTATCGGAGGGTCAAGAGACCCAGTACTTC.

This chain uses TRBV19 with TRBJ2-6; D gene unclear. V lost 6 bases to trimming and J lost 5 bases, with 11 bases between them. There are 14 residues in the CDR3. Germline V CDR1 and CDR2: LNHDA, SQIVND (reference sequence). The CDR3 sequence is CASRNTGRANVLTF. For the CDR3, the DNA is TGTGCCAGTAGAAATACTGGTCGGGCCAACGTCCTGACTTTC.

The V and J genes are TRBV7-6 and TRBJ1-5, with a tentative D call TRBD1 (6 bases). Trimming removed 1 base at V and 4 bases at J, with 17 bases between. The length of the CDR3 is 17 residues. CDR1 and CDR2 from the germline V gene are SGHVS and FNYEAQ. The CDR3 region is CASSLVGGRGENQPQHF. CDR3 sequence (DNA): TGTGCCAGCAGCTTAGTGGGGGGGCGAGGGGAAAATCAGCCCCAGCATTTT.

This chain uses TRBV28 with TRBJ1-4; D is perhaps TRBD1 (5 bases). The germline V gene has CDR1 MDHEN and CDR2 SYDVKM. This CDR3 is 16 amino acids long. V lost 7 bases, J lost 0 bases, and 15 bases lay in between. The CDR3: CASNGGRRATNEKLFF. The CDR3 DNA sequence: TGTGCCAGCAATGGGGGGAGAAGGGCAACTAATGAAAAACTGTTTTTT. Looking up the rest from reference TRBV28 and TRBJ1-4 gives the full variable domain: DVKVTQSSRYLVKRTGEKVFLECVQDMDHENMFWYRQDPGLGLRLIYFSYDVKMKEKGDIPEGYSVSREKKERFSLILESASTNQTSMYLCASNGGRRATNEKLFFGSGTQLSVL.

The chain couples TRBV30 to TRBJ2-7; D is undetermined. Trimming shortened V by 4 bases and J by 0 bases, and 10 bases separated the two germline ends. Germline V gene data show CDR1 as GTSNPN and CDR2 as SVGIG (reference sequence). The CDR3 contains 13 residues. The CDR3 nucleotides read TGTGCCTGGAAGCCCTCGAGCTCCTACGAGCAGTACTTC. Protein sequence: CAWKPSSSYEQYF.